These 14 T cell receptor beta chains were sequenced from one sample in a study of identical twins. TCRdb ran MiXCR on the 5' RACE reads and lists one entry per CDR3 protein. This sample carries about 480,000 distinct CDR3 sequences, more than 13% of them seen once, and the ten largest clones take roughly 0.5%. This same sample was also part of a study on yellow fever vaccine responses in identical twins.

Sequenced: CD4+ T cells sorted from blood. The receptors stem from a woman younger than 30 in good health.

Comments on this clonotype: Germline and junction disagree at one end, which may indicate a read error. The V call is TRBV7-3, the J call TRBJ2-3; 11 bases match TRBD2. The CDR3 spans 18 residues. In germline, CDR1 is SGHTA, CDR2 FQGTGA. The CDR3 nucleotides read TGTGCCCGCAGCCGGCTAGCGGGGGGAAATCCTAGCACAGATACGCAGTATTTT. It specifies CARSRLAGGNPSTDTQYF.

This clonotype was seen more than once but under ten times. The chain employs TRBV7-9 and TRBJ2-1; 8 positions match TRBD1. Germline loops: CDR1 SEHNR, CDR2 FQNEAQ (reference sequence). The CDR3 totals 15 residues. The V gene end was trimmed by 5 bases and the J gene end by 2 bases; junction bases not matched to a gene: 5. The CDR3: CASSRNRGTYNEQFF. The CDR3 DNA sequence: TGTGCCAGCAGCCGGAACAGGGGGACCTACAATGAGCAGTTCTTC. The whole variable domain, remainder taken from reference TRBV7-9 and TRBJ2-1, is DTGVSQNPRHKITKRGQNVTFRCDPISEHNRLYWYRQTLGQGPEFLTYFQNEAQLEKSRLLSDRFSAERPKGSFSTLEIQRTEQGDSAMYLCASSRNRGTYNEQFFGPGTRLTVL.

This clonotype was seen repeatedly, ten times or more. For the CDR3, the DNA is TGTGCCAGCAGTGCCCAGGGGTCTTACGAGCAGTACTTC. Amino acids: CASSAQGSYEQYF. J is TRBJ2-7 and V is TRBV12-3 or TRBV12-4, with a possible D match to TRBD1 (6 bases). CDR3 length equals 13 residues. The V gene lost 5 bases and the J gene lost 4 bases, with 12 bases spanning the gap.

J is TRBJ2-5 and V is TRBV11-1; 7 bases line up with TRBD1. CDR1 and CDR2 (germline): SGHAT, FQDESV (reference sequence). J gave up 4 bases and V 5 bases, and 4 bases lay outside the gene matches. The CDR3 is 13 residues long. The CDR3 spells CASSPAGGETQYF. CDR3 DNA: TGTGCCAGCAGCCCCGCAGGGGGAGAGACCCAGTACTTC.

This clonotype was observed a few times. The rearrangement links TRBV30 to TRBJ2-1; D unresolved. The CDR3 totals 13 residues. Trimming removed 2 bases at V and 12 bases at J, with 17 bases between. Germline CDR1 and CDR2: GTSNPN and SVGIG (reference sequence). The CDR3 here is CAWSSDPAIGQFF. The CDR3 region has the DNA TGTGCCTGGAGTAGTGACCCAGCGATCGGGCAGTTCTTC.

This clonotype was recorded at least ten times. The chain links TRBV6-5 to TRBJ2-3, with D unclear. CDR3 length: 14 residues. V lost 0 bases and J 4 bases, leaving 8 bases between the germline ends. Germline assignment: CDR1 MNHEY and CDR2 SVGAGI. CDR3: CASSYSLGADTQYF. The CDR3, as DNA: TGTGCCAGCAGTTACTCTCTAGGAGCAGATACGCAGTATTTT.

This clonotype was seen only a few times. The chain couples TRBV15 to TRBJ2-2; D is ambiguous. Deletions cut 1 base from V and 6 bases from J, with 18 bases between. CDR1 is LNHNV, CDR2 YYDKDF, per germline (reference sequence). The CDR3 length is 17 residues. DNA of the CDR3: TGTGCCACCAGCAGAGCGGGCCGGACCCTCGGGTCCGGGGAGCTGTTTTTT. Its translation is CATSRAGRTLGSGELFF.

The chain uses TRBV27 and TRBJ2-5; no clear D. CDR3 length: 14 amino acids. From germline, CDR1 is MNHEY and CDR2 SMNVEV (reference sequence). V was trimmed by 6 bases and J by 0 bases, leaving 11 bases between them. The CDR3 reads CASSTLGYQETQYF. CDR3 bases: TGTGCCAGCAGCACCCTCGGATACCAAGAGACCCAGTACTTC.

This clonotype was observed a handful of times. The chain couples TRBV11-2 to TRBJ2-1; 14 positions agree with TRBD2. Germline V gene data show CDR1 as SGHAT and CDR2 as FQNNGV. The CDR3 loop spans 18 amino acids. V lost 6 bases and J lost 2; bases outside the gene matches: 9. The DNA for the CDR3 is TGTGCCAGCAGTTCCCGAGGACTAGCGGGGGGACCCTACAATGAGCAGTTCTTC. Protein: CASSSRGLAGGPYNEQFF. The variable domain in full, with the rest retrieved from reference TRBV11-2 and TRBJ2-1, is EAGVAQSPRYKIIEKRQSVAFWCNPISGHATLYWYQQILGQGPKLLIQFQNNGVVDDSQLPKDRFSAERLKGVDSTLKIQPAKLEDSAVYLCASSSRGLAGGPYNEQFFGPGTRLTVL.

This chain joins TRBV3-1 and TRBJ1-3, with TRBD1 matching over 7 bases. Per germline, CDR1 LGHDT and CDR2 YNNKEL (reference sequence). CDR3 length equals 15 residues. The ends lost 2 bases at V and 4 bases at J; junction bases unmatched: 5. Here the CDR3 DNA reads TGTGCCAGCAGCCAACGGACAGGAGGAGGAAACACCATATATTTT. As protein: CASSQRTGGGNTIYF.

This clonotype was picked up many times. The V and J genes are TRBV14 and TRBJ2-7; D possibly corresponds to TRBD1 (5 bases). The germline V and J ends were trimmed by 1 base and 7 bases, with 14 bases remaining between them. Germline V gene data show CDR1 as SGHDN and CDR2 as FVKESK. The CDR3 loop spans 14 amino acids. The chain's CDR3 is CASSQGSLSGEQYF. The CDR3 nucleotides read TGTGCCAGCAGCCAAGGTTCCCTTTCAGGGGAGCAGTACTTC.

The chain has TRBV12-3 or TRBV12-4 and TRBJ2-2, with 8 bases matching TRBD2. The ends lost 1 base at V and 0 bases at J; junction bases unmatched: 7. The CDR3 contains 18 residues. The CDR3 nucleotides read TGTGCCAGCAGTTTAGTTCTAGCGGGCTTAGCGAACACCGGGGAGCTGTTTTTT. It codes for CASSLVLAGLANTGELFF.

The DNA of the CDR3 is TGTGCCAGCAGTCAGGCGCACTCTGGGGCCAACGTCCTGACTTTC. Its translation is CASSQAHSGANVLTF. This chain joins TRBV28 and TRBJ2-6, with unresolved D. Germline CDR1 and CDR2: MDHEN and SYDVKM. V shed 5 bases and J shed 0 bases, with 8 bases lying between them. CDR3 size: 15 residues. The full variable domain, with the rest looked up from reference TRBV28 and TRBJ2-6, is DVKVTQSSRYLVKRTGEKVFLECVQDMDHENMFWYRQDPGLGLRLIYFSYDVKMKEKGDIPEGYSVSREKKERFSLILESASTNQTSMYLCASSQAHSGANVLTFGAGSRLTVL.

At least ten counts were recorded for this clonotype. The chain carries TRBV4-2 and TRBJ2-2; no clear D gene. V was cut by 1 base and J by 0 bases, with 3 bases left in between. Germline CDR1 and CDR2: LGHNA and YNFKEQ. This CDR3 region has 14 residues. The CDR3 nucleotides read TGTGCCAGCAGCCAAGTAGCGAACACCGGGGAGCTGTTTTTT. Translated, it gives CASSQVANTGELFF.